This passage covers 10 T cell receptor beta chains from one sample sequenced in a study of T cells in women clearing cervical HPV infection. Sequenced by immunoSEQ multiplex PCR; TCRdb stores in-frame clones only, minus some. The listing records 39,000 or so clones. Input material: blood buffy coat. The origin of the receptors is a woman aged 18 to 75 with a cervical HPV16 infection that either progressed to CIN3+ or cleared (not recorded which).

With respect to this clone: The read gets to within 3 residues of the CDR3 end, and the germline J gene fills in the rest. The V call is TRBV2, the J call TRBJ2-2; a possible D gene is TRBD1 (6 bases). Germline CDR1 is SNHLY and CDR2 is FYNNEI. The CDR3 loop spans 13 amino acids. CDR3: CASSSQGNSPLFF. The sequenced part of the CDR3 DNA is TGTGCCAGCAGTTCACAGGGTAATTCACCG.

As for this clone: The read ends 3 residues early relative to the CDR3; the germline J gene fills the gap. The J gene is TRBJ1-1, the V gene TRBV7-9; weak D call: TRBD1 (5 bases). Trimming pared 6 bases from V and 7 bases from J, leaving 15 bases between. The germline CDR1 and CDR2 sequences are SEHNR and FQNEAQ (reference sequence). The CDR3 has 13 residues. The CDR3 sequence is CASSLGARGEAFF. CDR3 DNA (partial): TGTGCCAGCAGTCTTGGGGCGCGCGGTGAA. Full variable domain (missing parts from reference TRBV7-9 and TRBJ1-1): DTGVSQNPRHKITKRGQNVTFRCDPISEHNRLYWYRQTLGQGPEFLTYFQNEAQLEKSRLLSDRFSAERPKGSFSTLEIQRTEQGDSAMYLCASSLGARGEAFFGQGTRLTVV.

For this clone: Coverage ceases 3 residues before the CDR3 finishes, and the germline J gene fills in the end. The genes are TRBV18 and TRBJ2-7; 8 positions agree with TRBD1. With 2 bases clipped from V and 0 bases from J, the junction kept 3 bases outside the gene matches. The germline V gene has CDR1 KGHSH and CDR2 LQKENI. The CDR3 is 15 amino acids. The CDR3 sequence: CASSPWDRSSYEQYF. The CDR3 DNA, read in part, is TGTGCCAGCTCACCATGGGACAGGTCCTCCTACGAG. The full variable domain, its missing parts supplied by reference TRBV18 and TRBJ2-7, is NAGVMQNPRHLVRRRGQEARLRCSPMKGHSHVYWYRQLPEEGLKFMVYLQKENIIDESGMPKERFSAEFPKEGPSILRIQQVVRGDSAAYFCASSPWDRSSYEQYFGPGTRLTVT.

Notes on this clone: The read stops 3 residues short of the end of the CDR3; the missing end is completed from the germline J gene. The chain links TRBV9 to TRBJ2-1; TRBD2 matches at 7 bases. The V gene's germline CDR1 is SGDLS and CDR2 YYNGEE. The CDR3 totals 15 residues. With 4 bases clipped from V and 5 bases from J, the junction kept 9 bases outside the gene matches. The part of the CDR3 DNA that was read is TGTGCCAGCAGCTGGGGGGGACTCCCCAACAATGAG. Its translation: CASSWGGLPNNE. The full CDR3 is CASSWGGLPNNEQFF.

In the case of this clone: The sequenced fragment ends 3 residues before the CDR3 boundary, so the rest is inferred from the germline J gene. The chain carries TRBV6-4 and TRBJ2-3, with D possibly being TRBD1 (8 bases). There are 13 residues in the CDR3. The V gene lost 6 bases and the J gene lost 6 bases, with 13 bases spanning the gap. The germline V gene encodes CDR1 MRHNA and CDR2 SNTAGT. CDR3 in amino acids: CASSLQGGDTQYF. CDR3 bases read: TGTGCCAGCAGCCTACAGGGGGGGGATACG.

The CDR3 is CASSQWGQGTSSSYEQYF. The part of the CDR3 DNA that was read is TGTGCCAGCAGCCAATGGGGTCAGGGCACCTCCAGCTCCTACGAG. V and J are TRBV14 and TRBJ2-7; D is possibly TRBD1 (5 bases). The read ends 3 residues shy of where the CDR3 ends; the end is completed using the germline J gene. The ends were cut back, 2 bases at V and 0 bases at J, with 20 bases in the middle. This CDR3 has 18 residues. CDR1 SGHDN and CDR2 FVKESK come from the germline V gene.

Regarding this clone: The CDR3 extends 3 residues past the end of the read, so its final part is completed from the germline J gene. This chain links TRBV2 with TRBJ2-5; TRBD2 agrees at 8 bases. With V trimmed by 1 base and J by 5 bases, 12 bases remained unmatched. Germline V lookup: CDR1 SNHLY, CDR2 FYNNEI. The CDR3 consists of 17 residues. CDR3 DNA, as far as it was read: TGTGCCAGCAGTGAAGACCCGGGACTAGGCGGGAAGGAGACC. Its translation: CASSEDPGLGGKET. The full CDR3 is CASSEDPGLGGKETQYF.

Worth noting for this clone: The CDR3 is cut off 3 residues early in the read; its end comes from the germline J gene. The chain carries TRBV7-3 and TRBJ2-5; 11 positions match TRBD2. The CDR3 totals 16 residues. CDR1 SGHTA and CDR2 FQGTGA come from the germline V gene. The junction had 4 bases not matched to a gene; V was cut back by 0 bases and J by 4 bases. The chain's CDR3 is CASSLTSGGVGETQYF. The CDR3 DNA, read in part, is TGTGCCAGCAGCTTAACTAGCGGGGGGGTTGGAGAGACC.

On this clone: The read is 3 residues too short to cover the CDR3 end, so that end is filled in from the germline J gene. The genes are TRBV20-1 and TRBJ2-3; 7 bases are shared with TRBD2. Germline lookup yields CDR1 DFQATT and CDR2 SNEGSKA (reference sequence). This CDR3 has 13 amino acids. The CDR3 sequence is CSATGGSGETQYF. The CDR3 DNA, read in part, is TGCAGTGCCACGGGCGGGAGTGGCGAGACG.

Details on this clone: The read ends 3 residues early relative to the CDR3; the germline J gene fills the gap. The chain employs TRBV7-9 and TRBJ2-3, with 7 positions matching TRBD1. Per germline, CDR1 SEHNR and CDR2 FQNEAQ (reference sequence). This CDR3 has 15 residues. Incomplete CDR3 DNA: TGTGCCAGCAGCTCGCCGGGGACAGAGGAAGAGACG. This translates into CASSSPGTEEET. The full-length CDR3 reads as CASSSPGTEEETQYF.